Listed here is a single TCR beta chain. The antigen remains undetermined. The source of the sample is a study of beta chain features in type 1 diabetes. CDR3 length: 15 residues. The germline V and J ends were trimmed by 0 bases and 1 base, with 9 bases remaining between them. From germline, CDR1 is LGHNA and CDR2 YSLEER. Broader study findings: Diminished insertions and augmented deletions at VDJ junctions characterized type 1 diabetes patients. Patients and controls would be equally affected if PCR favored shorter templates. Reads derived from cDNA could over-represent cells showing high TCR expression.

The authors sorted CD4+ naive, central memory, regulatory and stem cell-like memory cells via CD45RO/CCR7/CD25/CD127/CD95/CD27. The sequenced template was cDNA made from the entire isolated RNA. Profiling relied on immunoSEQ multiplex PCR, and the TCRdb table lists in-frame clones only, not all of them. Among 600,000 to 650,000 clones listed, 15% to 17% were seen once. The TCR comes from a man younger than 30 in good health. Sequencing was carried out using naive CD4+ T cells from blood. The V gene is TRBV4-3, the J gene TRBJ1-1; unclear D gene. The chain's CDR3 is CASSQDLPKNTEAFF. CDR3 bases: TGCGCCAGCAGCCAAGATTTACCGAAGAACACTGAAGCTTTCTTT.